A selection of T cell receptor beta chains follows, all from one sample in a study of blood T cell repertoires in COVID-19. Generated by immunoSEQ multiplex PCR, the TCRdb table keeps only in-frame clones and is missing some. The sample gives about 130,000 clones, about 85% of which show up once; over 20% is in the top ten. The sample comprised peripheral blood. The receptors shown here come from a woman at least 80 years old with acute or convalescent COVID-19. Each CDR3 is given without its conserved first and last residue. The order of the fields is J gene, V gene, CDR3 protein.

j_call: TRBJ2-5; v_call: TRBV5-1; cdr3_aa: ASSLGPGGEETQY
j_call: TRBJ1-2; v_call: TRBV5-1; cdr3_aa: ASSLRPDNRNGYT
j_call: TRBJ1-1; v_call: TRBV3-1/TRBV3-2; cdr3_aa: ASSQAGGYWTEAF
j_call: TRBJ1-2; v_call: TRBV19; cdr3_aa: ATSPGGASGYT
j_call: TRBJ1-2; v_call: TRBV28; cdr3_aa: ASSRLGTAGYGYT
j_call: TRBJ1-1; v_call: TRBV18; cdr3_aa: ASSPAEPRGHEAF
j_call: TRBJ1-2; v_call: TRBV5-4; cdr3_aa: ASTYRTGPYGYT
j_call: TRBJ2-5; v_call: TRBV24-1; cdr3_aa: ATSDFSHQETQY
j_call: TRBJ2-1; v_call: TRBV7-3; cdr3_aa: ASSSRDRGEQF
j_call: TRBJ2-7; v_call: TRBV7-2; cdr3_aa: ASSLGTLGRAVNEQY
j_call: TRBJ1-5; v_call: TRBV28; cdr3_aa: ASSLIGQGTNQPQH
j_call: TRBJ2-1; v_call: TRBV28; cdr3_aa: ASRRYNEQF
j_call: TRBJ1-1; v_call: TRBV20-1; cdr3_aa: SAPVNTEAF